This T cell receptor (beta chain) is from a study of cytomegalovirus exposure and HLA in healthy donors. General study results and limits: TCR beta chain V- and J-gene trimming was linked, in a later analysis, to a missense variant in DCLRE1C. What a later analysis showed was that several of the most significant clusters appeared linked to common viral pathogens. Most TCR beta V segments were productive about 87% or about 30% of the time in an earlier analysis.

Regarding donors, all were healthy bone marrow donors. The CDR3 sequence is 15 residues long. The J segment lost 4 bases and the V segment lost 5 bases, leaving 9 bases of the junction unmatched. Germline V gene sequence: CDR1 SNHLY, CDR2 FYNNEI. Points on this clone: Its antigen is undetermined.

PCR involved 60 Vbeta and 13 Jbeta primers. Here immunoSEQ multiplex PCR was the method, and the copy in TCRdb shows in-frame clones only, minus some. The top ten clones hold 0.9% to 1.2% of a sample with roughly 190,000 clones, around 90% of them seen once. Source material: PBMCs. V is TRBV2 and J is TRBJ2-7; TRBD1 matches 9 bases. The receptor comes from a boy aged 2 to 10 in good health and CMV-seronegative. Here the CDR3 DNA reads TGTGCCAGCAGTCCCCGGGACAGGGTCGGTTACGAGCAGTACTTC. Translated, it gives CASSPRDRVGYEQYF.